This T cell receptor (beta chain) was captured by sequencing in a study of T cell responses to AZD1222 COVID-19 vaccine. Broader study findings: White British ancestry dominated among donors, who included more females, and clonal diversity was possibly underestimated. Seropositivity was recorded at baseline in only 5 or 6 AZD1222 recipients.

Repertoires were generated with immunoSEQ multiplex PCR, while TCRdb's copy carries only in-frame clones and drops some. This table holds roughly 120,000 clones, about 90% found once. On this clone: The target antigen is unknown.

CDR1 and CDR2 from the germline V gene are MRHNA and SNTAGT. The CDR3 consists of 18 residues. V lost 4 bases, J lost 0 bases, and 19 bases lay in between. Here the sequenced sample was peripheral blood, taken on day 0 of AZD1222 vaccination. The chain couples TRBV6-4 to TRBJ2-1; maybe TRBD1 (5 bases). This sequence originates from an adult in good health. CDR3 region: CASSAKTVVSSSYNEQFF. CDR3 sequence (DNA): TGTGCCAGCAGTGCAAAGACAGTCGTGTCCAGCTCCTACAATGAGCAGTTCTTC.